This TCR beta chain was sequenced for a study of blood T cell repertoires in COVID-19. The wider study: PBMCs, B-cell-depleted T cells, or T cells provided the cDNA or gDNA that made up the material.

Enrolment of Seattle patients took place during active infection, and they were followed longitudinally. Original data processing: Cell counts per sample came from amplifying reference gene primers. Profiling relied on immunoSEQ multiplex PCR, and the TCRdb table lists in-frame clones only, not all of them. V and J calls and clone size are those listed in that table; D and trimming were worked out from the DNA. The data contain roughly 300,000 clones, 90% of them seen just once; the ten biggest clones take up 6.8%. The CDR3 extends over 15 amino acids. The V end was cut by 10 bases, the J end by 0 bases, with 15 bases between. Germline values: CDR1 SEHNR, CDR2 FQNEAQ (reference sequence).

Sample: peripheral blood. The genes are TRBV7-9 and TRBJ2-2; TRBD2 might be the D (5 bases). This clonotype was sampled from a woman between 25 and 40 years old with COVID-19, enrolled during active disease. DNA for the CDR3: TGTGCCATCCTACCCGGGAACGCGAACACCGGGGAGCTGTTTTTT. Translation: CAILPGNANTGELFF.